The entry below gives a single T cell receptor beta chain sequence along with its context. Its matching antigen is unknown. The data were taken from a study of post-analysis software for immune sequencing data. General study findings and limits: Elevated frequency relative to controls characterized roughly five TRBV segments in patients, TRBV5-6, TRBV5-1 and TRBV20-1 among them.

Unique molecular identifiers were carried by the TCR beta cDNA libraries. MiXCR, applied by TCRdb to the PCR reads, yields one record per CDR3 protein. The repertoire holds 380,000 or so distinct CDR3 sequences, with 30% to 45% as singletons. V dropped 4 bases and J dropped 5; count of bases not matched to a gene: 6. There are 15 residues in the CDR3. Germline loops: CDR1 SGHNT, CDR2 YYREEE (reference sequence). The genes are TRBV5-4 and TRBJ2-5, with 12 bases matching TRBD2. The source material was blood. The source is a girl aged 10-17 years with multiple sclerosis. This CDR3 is CASSTGLAGQETQYF. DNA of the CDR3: TGTGCCAGCAGCACCGGACTAGCGGGACAGGAGACCCAGTACTTC.